This T cell receptor beta chain was identified in a study of blood T cell repertoires in COVID-19. Study-level background: Spain, Italy and the United States supplied samples that represented acute and convalescent COVID-19. Nucleic acid was either cDNA or gDNA, and it came from T cells, B-cell-depleted T cells, or PBMCs.

CDR1 MNHNY and CDR2 SVGAGI come from the germline V gene (reference sequence). This CDR3 has 14 amino acids. V was pared by 8 bases and J by 6 bases, with 10 bases of the junction left unmatched. Per the original data handling: Amplifying reference gene primers gave estimates of nucleated cell counts. The table came from immunoSEQ multiplex PCR; TCRdb's copy has only in-frame clones and leaves some out. The V and J calls and clone size are taken from that table; D and trimming were inferred from the DNA. This sample has about 260,000 clones, with 80% to 90% found just once. This receptor was taken from a middle-aged woman who had recovered from COVID-19. The specimen was peripheral blood. The rearrangement joins TRBV6-6 to TRBJ2-1; 7 nucleotides align to TRBD1. The CDR3 DNA reads TGTGCCAGCGGTACCGGATACAGGGGCAATGAGCAGTTCTTC. Translating gives CASGTGYRGNEQFF.